Listed below are T cell receptor beta chains from one sample, sequenced in a study of molecular identifiers for immune sequencing clone quantification. TCRdb ran MiXCR on the PCR reads and lists one entry per CDR3 protein. Of over 70,000 distinct CDR3 sequences in the sample, nearly 25% are singletons; the top ten hold approximately 0.8%. The sample comprised naive CD8+ T cells from blood, with Jurkat cell RNA spiked in. These receptors were taken from a human donor in good health. Some libraries in this study had Jurkat cell RNA spiked in. The CDR3 runs from the conserved cysteine through the conserved F or W. Fields, in order: clone size, D gene, V gene, J gene, CDR3 DNA, CDR3 protein. The D gene is left open where the match is weak. Clone size is given for some rows only: seen once, a few or many times, or a class if the clone is expanded.

>NA|TRBD1|TRBV19|TRBJ1-1
TGTGCCAGTAGTAAGGGACAGGTCAACACTGAAGCTTTCTTT
CASSKGQVNTEAFF
>few|NA|TRBV28|TRBJ2-5
TGTGCCAGCAGTCCCGAGTGGTCCGGGTCCCAGTACTTC
CASSPEWSGSQYF
>few|NA|TRBV18|TRBJ2-2
TGTGCCAGCTCACCACGTACGGGAGTCACCGGGGAGCTGTTTTTT
CASSPRTGVTGELFF
>many|NA|TRBV6-2/TRBV6-3|TRBJ1-1
TGTGCCAGCAGTCCCGACATGGTCCCCCACACTGAAGCTTTCTTT
CASSPDMVPHTEAFF
>many|NA|TRBV24-1|TRBJ2-5
TGTGCCACCAGTGACCCCTACAGGGACCAAGAGACCCAGTACTTC
CATSDPYRDQETQYF
>few|TRBD2|TRBV12-3/TRBV12-4|TRBJ2-3
TGTGCCAGCAGTTTTGGACTAGCGGGAGGGGGAGATACGCAGTATTTT
CASSFGLAGGGDTQYF
>many|TRBD2|TRBV24-1|TRBJ2-3
TGTGCCACCAGTGATGCTGGGGGCGGGGGGACCACAGATACGCAGTATTTT
CATSDAGGGGTTDTQYF
>NA|TRBD1|TRBV6-5|TRBJ2-1
TGTGCCAGCAGCCGACAGGGGGTAAACAATGAGCGGTTCTTC
CASSRQGVNNERFF
>many|TRBD2|TRBV29-1|TRBJ2-1
TGCAGCGCTCGACTAGCGGGGTACAATGAGCAGTTCTTC
CSARLAGYNEQFF
>many|TRBD2|TRBV9|TRBJ2-3
TGTGCCAGCAGCGTAGCGTCTAGCGGGAGATCCGCAGATACGCAGTATTTT
CASSVASSGRSADTQYF
>NA|NA|TRBV27|TRBJ2-3
TGTGCCAGCAGTTTATGGGGGAACACAGATACGCAGTATTTT
CASSLWGNTDTQYF
>NA|NA|TRBV4-1|TRBJ2-7
TGCGCCAGCAGCCAAGAAAGAGATTACGAGCAGTACTTC
CASSQERDYEQYF
>NA|NA|TRBV30|TRBJ2-3
TGTGCCTGGAGCACTAGTTCTAGCACAGGTACGCAGTATTTT
CAWSTSSSTGTQYF
>many|NA|TRBV6-2/TRBV6-3|TRBJ2-5
TGTGCCAGCAGTTACTCCGGCATGGACAGCGTCCTCCTTCAAGAGACCCAGTACTTC
CASSYSGMDSVLLQETQYF
>NA|NA|TRBV5-4|TRBJ2-7
TGTGCCAGGAGCTTTTGGATTTCGGGGTACGAGGAGTACTTC
CARSFWISGYEEYF
>NA|TRBD2|TRBV5-1|TRBJ2-7
TGCGCCAGCAGGACGGGAGGGCGGCCCTACGAGCAGTACTTC
CASRTGGRPYEQYF
>NA|TRBD1|TRBV7-8|TRBJ2-7
TGTGCCAGCAGCTTAGATAAAAGGACAGGGGACTACGAGCAGTACTTC
CASSLDKRTGDYEQYF
>NA|TRBD2|TRBV9|TRBJ2-1
TGTGCCAGCAGCGTAGGGGGGACTAGCATGAATGAGCAGTTCTTC
CASSVGGTSMNEQFF
>many|TRBD2|TRBV28|TRBJ2-5
TGTGCCAGCAGTACAGAAACGGGGGGGCAATCGAAAGAGACCCAGTACTTC
CASSTETGGQSKETQYF
>many|TRBD1|TRBV5-6|TRBJ2-3
TGTGCCAGCAGCTTTGGGACAGGGTCAGATACGCAGTATTTT
CASSFGTGSDTQYF
>few|NA|TRBV7-9|TRBJ2-7
TGTGCCAGCAGCCACAACAAGGCGACCGGGAGAGAAAACGAGCAGTACTTC
CASSHNKATGRENEQYF
>many|TRBD2|TRBV29-1|TRBJ2-1
TGCAGCGTTGAAGCCACGATACTAGCGGGTCTCTCCTACAATGAGCAGTTCTTC
CSVEATILAGLSYNEQFF
>few|TRBD1|TRBV7-4|TRBJ1-5
TGTGCCAGCAGCTCGGACAGGGTAATTCAGCCCCAGCATTTT
CASSSDRVIQPQHF
>many|NA|TRBV5-5|TRBJ2-3
TGTGCCAGCAGCTTGGCAGACCGGGCAGATACGCAGTATTTT
CASSLADRADTQYF
>few|NA|TRBV30|TRBJ2-7
TGTGCCTGGAGTGTATTCGGGGGACCCTACGAGCAGTACTTC
CAWSVFGGPYEQYF
>many|TRBD1|TRBV29-1|TRBJ2-5
TGCAGCGTTGATGGGACAGTTGACGGTGAGACCCAGTACTTC
CSVDGTVDGETQYF
>few|NA|TRBV7-9|TRBJ2-6
TGTGCCAGCGGGGGTTGGGGCTCTGGGGCCAACGTCCTGACTTTC
CASGGWGSGANVLTF
>many|TRBD1|TRBV12-3/TRBV12-4|TRBJ2-3
TGTGCCAGCAGCGAGGACAGGACCAGCACAGATACGCAGTATTTT
CASSEDRTSTDTQYF
>NA|NA|TRBV7-9|TRBJ2-7
TGTGCCAGCAGCGCAGGGTCTTCGGTCTACGAGCAGTACTTC
CASSAGSSVYEQYF
>many|NA|TRBV6-5|TRBJ2-7
TGTGCCAGCAGTTACTCATCCCAGGGACCCTACGAGCAGTACTTC
CASSYSSQGPYEQYF
>many|TRBD1|TRBV28|TRBJ1-1
TGTGCCAGCAGTGCGGACAGGGGTTTCACTGAAGCTTTCTTT
CASSADRGFTEAFF
>many|TRBD2|TRBV6-2/TRBV6-3|TRBJ2-3
TGTGCCAGCAGTTACAAGCGGGGGACCTCCGGGGATACGCAGTATTTT
CASSYKRGTSGDTQYF
>few|TRBD1|TRBV19|TRBJ2-7
TGTGCCAGTAGTATGGGGACAGGGACGGTCTACGAGCAGTACTTC
CASSMGTGTVYEQYF
>few|NA|TRBV12-3/TRBV12-4|TRBJ2-7
TGTGCCAGCAGCTCACTGACTGGGACCTCCGAGCAGTACTTC
CASSSLTGTSEQYF
>NA|NA|TRBV11-3|TRBJ2-3
TGTGCCAGCAGCTTAAGAGGGGATGGCACAGATACGCAGTATTTT
CASSLRGDGTDTQYF
>NA|TRBD1|TRBV6-2/TRBV6-3|TRBJ2-3
TGTGCCACCCATAGCCGGGACAGCCCTTTCCCAGATACGCAGTATTTT
CATHSRDSPFPDTQYF
>many|NA|TRBV4-1|TRBJ2-1
TGCGCCAGCAGCTCCGGGGGTATCTACAATGAGCAGTTCTTC
CASSSGGIYNEQFF
>few|NA|TRBV28|TRBJ2-2
TGTGCCAGCCGCCCCGGAGGGACCGGGGAGCTGTTTTTT
CASRPGGTGELFF
>NA|NA|TRBV12-3/TRBV12-4|TRBJ1-5
TGTGCCAGCAACCCGGGACCCAAAGGGGCGTATAGCAATCAGCCCAAGCATTTT
CASNPGPKGAYSNQPKHF
>many|TRBD1|TRBV12-3/TRBV12-4|TRBJ2-3
TGTGCCAGCAGTTTAGTGGTCAGGGGGACAGATACGCAGTATTTT
CASSLVVRGTDTQYF